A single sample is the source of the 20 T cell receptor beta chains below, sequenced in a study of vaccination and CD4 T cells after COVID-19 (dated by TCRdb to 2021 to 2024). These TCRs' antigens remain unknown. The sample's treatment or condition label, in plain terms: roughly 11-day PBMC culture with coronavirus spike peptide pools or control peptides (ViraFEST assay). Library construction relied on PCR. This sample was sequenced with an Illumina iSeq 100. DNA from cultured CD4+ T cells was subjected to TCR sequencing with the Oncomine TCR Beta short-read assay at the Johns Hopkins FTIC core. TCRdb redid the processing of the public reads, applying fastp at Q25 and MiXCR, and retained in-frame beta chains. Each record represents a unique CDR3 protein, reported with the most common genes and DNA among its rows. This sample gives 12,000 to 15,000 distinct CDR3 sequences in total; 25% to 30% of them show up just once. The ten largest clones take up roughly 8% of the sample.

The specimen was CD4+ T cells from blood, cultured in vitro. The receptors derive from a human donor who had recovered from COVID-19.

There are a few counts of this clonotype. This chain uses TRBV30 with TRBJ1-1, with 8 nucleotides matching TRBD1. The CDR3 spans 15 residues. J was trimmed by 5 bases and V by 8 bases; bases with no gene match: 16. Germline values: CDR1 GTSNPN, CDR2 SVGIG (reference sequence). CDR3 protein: CALRPAGGRETEAFF. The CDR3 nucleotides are TGTGCCCTCCGACCCGCAGGGGGCAGGGAAACTGAAGCTTTCTTT.

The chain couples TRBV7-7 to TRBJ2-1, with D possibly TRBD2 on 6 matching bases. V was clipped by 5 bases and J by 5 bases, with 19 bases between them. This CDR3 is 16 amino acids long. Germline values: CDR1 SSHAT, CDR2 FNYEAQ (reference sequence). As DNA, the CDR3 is TGTGCCAGCAGCCCCCTGTCCGCGGGACGAGACAATGAGCAGTTCTTC. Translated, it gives CASSPLSAGRDNEQFF.

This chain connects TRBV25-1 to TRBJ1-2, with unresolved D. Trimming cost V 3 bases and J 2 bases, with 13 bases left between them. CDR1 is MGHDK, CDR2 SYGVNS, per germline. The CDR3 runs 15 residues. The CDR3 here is CASSDGWLSNYGYTF. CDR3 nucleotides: TGTGCCAGCAGTGACGGGTGGCTATCCAACTATGGCTACACCTTC.

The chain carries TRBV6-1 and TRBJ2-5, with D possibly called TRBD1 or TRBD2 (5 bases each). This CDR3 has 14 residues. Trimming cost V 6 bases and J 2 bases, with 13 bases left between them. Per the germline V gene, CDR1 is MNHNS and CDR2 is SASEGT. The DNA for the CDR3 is TGTGCCAGCAGAACCGGGACGGAGCAAGAGACCCAGTACTTC. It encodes CASRTGTEQETQYF.

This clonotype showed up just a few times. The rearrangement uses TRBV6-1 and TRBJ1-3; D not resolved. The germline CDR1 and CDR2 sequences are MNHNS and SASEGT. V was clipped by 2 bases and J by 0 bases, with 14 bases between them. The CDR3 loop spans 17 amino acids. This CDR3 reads CASSEYLQKSSGNTIYF. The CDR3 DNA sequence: TGTGCCAGCAGTGAATATTTGCAGAAAAGCTCTGGAAACACCATATATTTT.

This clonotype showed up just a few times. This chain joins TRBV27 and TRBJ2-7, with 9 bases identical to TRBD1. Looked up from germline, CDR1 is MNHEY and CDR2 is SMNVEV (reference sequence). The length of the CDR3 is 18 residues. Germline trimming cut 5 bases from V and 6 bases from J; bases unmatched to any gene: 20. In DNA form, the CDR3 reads TGTGCCAGCAGTCTATTCTCCGGGACAGGGAACCCAGGGCGCGAGCAGTACTTC. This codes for CASSLFSGTGNPGREQYF.

The CDR3 spells CASSASGAVSEQYF. CDR3 in DNA: TGTGCCAGCAGCGCCAGCGGGGCGGTCTCCGAGCAGTACTTC. The chain uses TRBV9 and TRBJ2-7; TRBD2 agrees at 7 bases. The CDR3 consists of 14 residues. Per the germline V gene, CDR1 is SGDLS and CDR2 is YYNGEE. V was pared by 3 bases and J by 6 bases, with 9 bases of the junction left unmatched.

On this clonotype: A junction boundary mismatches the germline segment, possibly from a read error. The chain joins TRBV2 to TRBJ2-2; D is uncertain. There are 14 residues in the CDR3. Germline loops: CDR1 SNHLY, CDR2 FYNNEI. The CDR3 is CASGELTSWGELFF. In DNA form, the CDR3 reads TGTGCCAGCGGTGAATTGACCTCGTGGGGGGAGCTGTTTTTT. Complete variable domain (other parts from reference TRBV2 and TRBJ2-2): EPEVTQTPSHQVTQMGQEVILRCVPISNHLYFYWYRQILGQKVEFLVSFYNNEISEKSEIFDDQFSVERPDGSNFTLKIRSTKLEDSAMYFCASGELTSWGELFFGEGSRLTVL.

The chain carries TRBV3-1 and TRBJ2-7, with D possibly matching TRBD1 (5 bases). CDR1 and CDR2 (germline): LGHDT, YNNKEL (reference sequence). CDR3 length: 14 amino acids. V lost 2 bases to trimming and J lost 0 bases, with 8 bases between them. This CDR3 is CASSQQGSSYEQYF. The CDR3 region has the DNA TGTGCCAGCAGCCAACAGGGTAGCTCCTACGAGCAGTACTTC.

CDR3 bases: TGTGCCAGCAGTGAACAGGGGTCTGGTCAGCCCCAGCATTTT. Residues: CASSEQGSGQPQHF. V is TRBV6-1 and J is TRBJ1-5; tentative D call: TRBD1 (6 bases). The CDR3 loop spans 14 amino acids. The V end lost 2 bases, the J end lost 6 bases, and 11 bases lay between the germline ends. Germline V lookup: CDR1 MNHNS, CDR2 SASEGT.

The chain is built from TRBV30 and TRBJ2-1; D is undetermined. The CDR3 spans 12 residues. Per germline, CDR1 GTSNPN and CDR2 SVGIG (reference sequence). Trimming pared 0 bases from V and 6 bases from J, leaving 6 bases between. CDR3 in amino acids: CAWSVRGNEQFF. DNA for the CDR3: TGTGCCTGGAGTGTACGCGGCAATGAGCAGTTCTTC.

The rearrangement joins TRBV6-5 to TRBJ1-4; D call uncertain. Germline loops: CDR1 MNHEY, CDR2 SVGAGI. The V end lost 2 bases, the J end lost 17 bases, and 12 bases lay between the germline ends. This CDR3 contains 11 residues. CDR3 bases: TGTGCCAGCAGTTACCTCGGGAGGCCTTTTTTT. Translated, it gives CASSYLGRPFF.

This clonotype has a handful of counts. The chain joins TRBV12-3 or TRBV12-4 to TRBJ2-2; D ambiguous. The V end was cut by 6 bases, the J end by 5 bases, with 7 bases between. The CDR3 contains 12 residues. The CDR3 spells CASRRGTGELFF. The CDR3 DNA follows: TGTGCCAGCAGAAGAGGAACCGGGGAGCTGTTTTTT.

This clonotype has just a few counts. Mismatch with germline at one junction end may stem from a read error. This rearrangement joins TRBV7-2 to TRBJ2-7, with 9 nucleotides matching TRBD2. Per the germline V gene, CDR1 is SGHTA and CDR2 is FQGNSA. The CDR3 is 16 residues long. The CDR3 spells CASSRTSGTSSHEQYF. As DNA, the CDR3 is TGTGCCAGCAGCCGAACCTCCGGGACTAGCTCCCACGAGCAGTACTTC.

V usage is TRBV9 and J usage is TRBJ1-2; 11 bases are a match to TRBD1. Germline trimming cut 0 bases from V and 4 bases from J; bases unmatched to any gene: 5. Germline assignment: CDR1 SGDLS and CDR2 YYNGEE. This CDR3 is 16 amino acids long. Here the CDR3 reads CASSVARDRGIYGYTF. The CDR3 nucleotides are TGTGCCAGCAGCGTAGCCAGGGACAGGGGGATCTATGGCTACACCTTC.

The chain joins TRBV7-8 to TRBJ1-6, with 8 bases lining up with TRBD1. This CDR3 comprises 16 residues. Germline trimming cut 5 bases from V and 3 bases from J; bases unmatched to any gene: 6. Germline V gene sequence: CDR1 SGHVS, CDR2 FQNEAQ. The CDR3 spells CASSPLGQDYNSPLHF. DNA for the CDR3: TGTGCCAGCAGCCCTCTGGGACAGGACTATAATTCACCCCTCCACTTT.

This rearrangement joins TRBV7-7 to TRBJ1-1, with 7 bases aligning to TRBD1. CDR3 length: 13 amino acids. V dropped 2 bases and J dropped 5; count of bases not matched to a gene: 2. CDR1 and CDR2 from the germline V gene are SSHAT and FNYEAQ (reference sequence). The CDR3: CASSLKQGTEAFF. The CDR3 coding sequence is TGTGCCAGCAGCTTAAAACAGGGGACTGAAGCTTTCTTT.

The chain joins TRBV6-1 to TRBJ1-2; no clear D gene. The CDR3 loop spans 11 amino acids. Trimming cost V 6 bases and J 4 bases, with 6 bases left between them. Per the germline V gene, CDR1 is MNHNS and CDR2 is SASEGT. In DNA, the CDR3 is TGTGCCAGCAGGCAGATCTATGGCTACACCTTC. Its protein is CASRQIYGYTF.

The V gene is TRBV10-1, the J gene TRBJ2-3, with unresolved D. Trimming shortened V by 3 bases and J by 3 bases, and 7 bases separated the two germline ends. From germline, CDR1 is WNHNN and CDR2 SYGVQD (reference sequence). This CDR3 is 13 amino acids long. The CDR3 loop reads CASSDRKTDTQYF. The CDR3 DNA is TGCGCCAGCAGTGACCGGAAGACAGATACGCAGTATTTT.

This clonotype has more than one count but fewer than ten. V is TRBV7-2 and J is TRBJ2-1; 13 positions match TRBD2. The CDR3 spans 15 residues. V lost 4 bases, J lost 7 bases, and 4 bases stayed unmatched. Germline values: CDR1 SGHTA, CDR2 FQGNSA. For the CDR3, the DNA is TGTGCCAGCAGCTGGACTAGCGGGAGTTTAAATGAGCAGTTCTTC. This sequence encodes CASSWTSGSLNEQFF.